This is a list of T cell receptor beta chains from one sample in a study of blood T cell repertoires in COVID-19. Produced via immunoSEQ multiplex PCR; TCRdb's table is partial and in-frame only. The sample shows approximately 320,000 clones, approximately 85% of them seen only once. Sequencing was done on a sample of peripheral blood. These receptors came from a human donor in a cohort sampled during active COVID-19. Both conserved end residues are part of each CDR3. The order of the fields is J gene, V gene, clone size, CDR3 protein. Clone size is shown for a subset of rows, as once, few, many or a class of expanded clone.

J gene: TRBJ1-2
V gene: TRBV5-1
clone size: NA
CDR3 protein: CASSLGGTLIGYTF

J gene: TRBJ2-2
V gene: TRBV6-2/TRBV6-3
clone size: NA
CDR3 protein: CASSLTSGAYRIGELFF

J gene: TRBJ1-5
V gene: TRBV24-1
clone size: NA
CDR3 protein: CATSDRGTNQPQHF

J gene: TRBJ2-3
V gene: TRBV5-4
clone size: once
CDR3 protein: CASTSGGKPDTQYF

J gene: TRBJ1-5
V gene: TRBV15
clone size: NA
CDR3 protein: CATERVPSNQPQHF

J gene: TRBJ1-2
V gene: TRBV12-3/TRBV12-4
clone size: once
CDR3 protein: CATASSGDGYTF

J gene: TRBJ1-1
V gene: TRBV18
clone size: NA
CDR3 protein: CASSPGGMAFF

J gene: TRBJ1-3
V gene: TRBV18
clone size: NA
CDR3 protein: CASSPHTGQVSGNTIYF

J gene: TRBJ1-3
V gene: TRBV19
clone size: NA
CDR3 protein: CASSTPGQAPGNTIYF

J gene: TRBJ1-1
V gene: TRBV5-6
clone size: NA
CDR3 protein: CASSHRDSNTEAFF

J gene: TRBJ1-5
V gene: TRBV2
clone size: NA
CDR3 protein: CASSEDRGGGRPQHF

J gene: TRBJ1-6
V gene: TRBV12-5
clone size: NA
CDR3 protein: CASGLGDRNSPLHF

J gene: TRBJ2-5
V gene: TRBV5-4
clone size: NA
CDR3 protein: CASRLAVQETQYF